Below, one T cell receptor (beta chain) is given with its context. Its antigen is undetermined. Generated by immunoSEQ multiplex PCR, the TCRdb table keeps only in-frame clones and is missing some. Of about 310,000 clones in the sample, over 75% were seen once. The entry originates in a study of cytomegalovirus exposure and HLA in healthy donors. A 120-subject validation cohort, separate from the roughly 670-subject first cohort, supplied the donors. Study-level results: Researchers counted around 150 TCR beta chains as cytomegalovirus-associated. Rare sequences made up most TCRs, while some public TCRs were found in many donors.

Germline V CDR1 and CDR2: DFQATT, SNEGSKA (reference sequence). V was trimmed by 6 bases and J by 9 bases, leaving 13 bases between them. This CDR3 region has 11 residues. This sequence was found in a man aged 30 to 45 in good health and CMV-seronegative. Sample: PBMCs. The gene calls are TRBV20-1 and TRBJ2-3, with a possible D match to TRBD2 (5 bases). The DNA of the CDR3 is TGCAGTGCCCTAGCAGAAATGACGCAGTATTTT. This gives the protein CSALAEMTQYF.